Only a few counts were recorded for the clone carrying this T cell receptor (beta chain). The antigen is undetermined. This record belongs to a study of cytomegalovirus exposure and HLA in healthy donors. Trimming removed 6 bases at V and 4 bases at J, with 18 bases between. The CDR3 consists of 15 residues. Germline loops: CDR1 MNHEY, CDR2 SVGAGI. The study's findings and limits: Roughly uniform sequencing depth across donors was assumed, possibly incorrectly.

The primer mix had 60 Vbeta and 13 Jbeta primers. The method was immunoSEQ multiplex PCR; TCRdb's version includes in-frame clones alone and lacks a portion of them. The data contain under 200,000 clones, around 80% of them singletons. The sample consisted of PBMCs. The chain links TRBV6-5 to TRBJ1-1; the D gene is possibly TRBD1 (5 bases). The TCR originated in a male donor in good health and CMV-seronegative. The CDR3 DNA reads as TGTGCCAGCAGCCCAGCCGAGGAAGGGGCCACTGAAGCTTTCTTT. Translated, it gives CASSPAEEGATEAFF.